The 20 T cell receptor beta chains given below trace back to one sample, sequenced in a study of OX40 agonist ivuxolimab in advanced cancers. Sequencing was performed with immunoSEQ multiplex PCR; in TCRdb, only in-frame clones are kept and a portion is missing. The repertoire holds roughly 60,000 clones, with 85% as singletons. The source was CD4+ or CD8+ T cells sorted from blood, collected in a trial of the OX40 agonist ivuxolimab. The source is an adult with an advanced solid tumor such as melanoma, head and neck, liver or kidney cancer.

This clone was counted a few times. The J gene is TRBJ2-1, the V gene TRBV2; 7 bases agree with TRBD2. Trimming at V came to 4 bases and at J to 7 bases, leaving 4 bases not matched to a gene. The V gene's germline CDR1 is SNHLY and CDR2 FYNNEI. CDR3 size: 13 residues. As DNA, the CDR3 is TGTGCCAGCAGTGTTTGGACTAGAAATGAGCAGTTCTTC. As protein: CASSVWTRNEQFF. Together with reference TRBV2 and TRBJ2-1, the CDR3 gives the full variable domain: EPEVTQTPSHQVTQMGQEVILRCVPISNHLYFYWYRQILGQKVEFLVSFYNNEISEKSEIFDDQFSVERPDGSNFTLKIRSTKLEDSAMYFCASSVWTRNEQFFGPGTRLTVL.

The CDR3 DNA reads as TGTGCCAGCAGCTTATTCTTGGGCTCAAACAATGAGCAGTTCTTC. Its translation: CASSLFLGSNNEQFF. The chain uses TRBV7-2 and TRBJ2-1; D call uncertain. Trimming took 2 bases from V and 5 from J, leaving 13 bases between them. CDR1 and CDR2 from the germline V gene are SGHTA and FQGNSA. This CDR3 spans 15 amino acids.

CDR3 bases: TGTGCCAGCAGTGACAGGCGGAACACTGAAGCTTTCTTT. Encoded protein: CASSDRRNTEAFF. The rearrangement uses TRBV2 and TRBJ1-1; no clear D gene. In germline, CDR1 is SNHLY, CDR2 FYNNEI. V dropped 3 bases and J dropped 1 base, with 6 bases sitting between them. The CDR3 sequence is 13 residues long.

This chain connects TRBV28 to TRBJ1-1, with 8 bases identical to TRBD1. This CDR3 has 14 amino acids. Per germline, CDR1 MDHEN and CDR2 SYDVKM. Trimming removed 5 bases from V and 4 bases from J; junction bases left unmatched: 6. The CDR3 DNA reads as TGTGCCAGCAGTCCCGGACAGGGAGGCACTGAAGCTTTCTTT. Its translation is CASSPGQGGTEAFF.

This sequence joins TRBV19 and TRBJ1-1; 7 positions agree with TRBD1. CDR3 size: 14 residues. From germline, CDR1 is LNHDA and CDR2 SQIVND (reference sequence). Germline trimming cut 4 bases from V and 2 bases from J; bases unmatched to any gene: 4. CDR3 amino acids: CASSKDRANTEAFF. CDR3 coding DNA: TGTGCCAGTAGTAAAGACAGGGCCAACACTGAAGCTTTCTTT.

The chain employs TRBV29-1 and TRBJ2-1; no reliable D call. The CDR3 runs to 12 residues. With 4 bases removed from V and 3 bases from J, the gap between germline ends came to 7 bases. Germline V gives CDR1 SQVTM, CDR2 ANQGSEA. This CDR3 reads CSVVGSYNEQFF. Here the CDR3 DNA reads TGCAGCGTTGTTGGCAGCTACAATGAGCAGTTCTTC.

The V call is TRBV6-9, the J call TRBJ1-2, with D tentatively TRBD1 (6 bases). V lost 3 bases and J 6 bases, leaving 17 bases between the germline ends. The CDR3 totals 15 residues. From germline, CDR1 is MNHGY and CDR2 SVAAGI. The CDR3 nucleotides are TGTGCCAGCAGTTACTCTCTCAGGGGAAGGGATGGCTACACCTTC. Its translation is CASSYSLRGRDGYTF.

This chain connects TRBV6-6 to TRBJ2-1, with 9 bases that match TRBD1. Germline V lookup: CDR1 MNHNY, CDR2 SVGAGI (reference sequence). CDR3 length equals 15 residues. J gave up 1 base and V 6 bases, and 4 bases lay outside the gene matches. The chain's CDR3 is CASSSGQGSYNEQFF. CDR3 DNA sequence: TGTGCCAGCAGCTCTGGACAGGGGTCCTACAATGAGCAGTTCTTC.

This clone was picked up a small number of times. The CDR3 nucleotides read TGCAGTGCTAGAAGAGAGAGGTACACCTTC. Amino acid sequence: CSARRERYTF. This sequence joins TRBV20-1 and TRBJ1-2; unclear D gene. V was trimmed by 2 bases and J by 11 bases, leaving 9 bases between them. CDR3 length equals 10 residues. The germline V gene has CDR1 DFQATT and CDR2 SNEGSKA (reference sequence).

The V and J genes are TRBV11-3 and TRBJ2-2, with D tentatively TRBD1 or TRBD2 (6 bases each). Germline loops: CDR1 SGHNT, CDR2 YENEEA. Trimming cost V 5 bases and J 2 bases, with 21 bases left between them. The CDR3 length is 18 residues. In nucleotides, the CDR3 is TGTGCCAGCAGCCCCCCGGCAGGGGCGCGGGGTAACACCGGGGAGCTGTTTTTT. It encodes CASSPPAGARGNTGELFF.

This chain joins TRBV4-2 and TRBJ1-4; TRBD1 aligns across 7 bases. CDR3 length: 16 residues. Germline values: CDR1 LGHNA, CDR2 YNFKEQ. With 7 bases clipped from V and 0 bases from J, the junction kept 8 bases outside the gene matches. The CDR3 nucleotides are TGTGCCAGCACCCGACAGGGACGGTCAACTAATGAAAAACTGTTTTTT. Protein sequence: CASTRQGRSTNEKLFF.

This clone was counted a single time. The chain carries TRBV28 and TRBJ2-5, with 11 bases matching TRBD1. J gave up 5 bases and V 6 bases, and 8 bases lay outside the gene matches. Germline V CDR1 and CDR2: MDHEN, SYDVKM. The CDR3 is 15 residues long. In nucleotides, the CDR3 is TGTGCCAGCAGAACGGACAGGGGGCGGTATGAGACCCAGTACTTC. Its protein product is CASRTDRGRYETQYF.

The CDR3 loop is CASGRNPHYEQYF. CDR3 bases: TGTGCCAGTGGACGTAACCCACACTACGAGCAGTACTTC. This chain uses TRBV28 with TRBJ2-7; D call uncertain. The CDR3 consists of 13 residues. V shed 9 bases and J shed 3 bases, with 15 bases lying between them. Looked up from germline, CDR1 is MDHEN and CDR2 is SYDVKM.

Points on this clone: A junction boundary mismatches the germline segment, possibly from a read error. V and J are TRBV7-7 and TRBJ2-3; D is unclear. There are 15 residues in the CDR3. Germline-derived CDR1 and CDR2 are SSHAT and FNYEAQ (reference sequence). The CDR3 DNA is TGTGCTAGCAGCTTAGGTTTGGCCAGTGAAGATACGCAGTATTTT. Translation gives CASSLGLASEDTQYF.

This sequence joins TRBV28 and TRBJ2-7, with 9 bases lining up with TRBD1. The junction had 2 bases not matched to a gene; V was cut back by 4 bases and J by 4 bases. The CDR3 spans 13 residues. Germline CDR1 reads MDHEN; CDR2 reads SYDVKM. The CDR3 reads CASSSGQGYEQYF. The CDR3 nucleotides read TGTGCCAGCAGTTCCGGACAGGGGTACGAGCAGTACTTC.

This clone appeared once. V usage is TRBV29-1 and J usage is TRBJ2-3, with D unclear. The CDR3 has 13 amino acids. With 7 bases removed from V and 2 bases from J, the gap between germline ends came to 13 bases. Germline CDR1 reads SQVTM; CDR2 reads ANQGSEA. The CDR3 DNA reads TGCAGCGGAGACCTTGACCCCACAGATACGCAGTATTTT. Translating it yields CSGDLDPTDTQYF.

Only a few counts were recorded for this clone. The CDR3: CASSFRQGNTEAFF. The CDR3 bases are TGTGCCAGCAGCTTTCGCCAGGGAAACACTGAAGCTTTCTTT. This chain links TRBV7-8 with TRBJ1-1; possible D gene TRBD1, 5 bases. Looked up from germline, CDR1 is SGHVS and CDR2 is FQNEAQ. Deletions cut 3 bases from V and 2 bases from J, with 10 bases between. The CDR3 totals 14 residues.

The chain recombines TRBV11-2 with TRBJ2-3, with 13 bases that match TRBD2. Per the germline V gene, CDR1 is SGHAT and CDR2 is FQNNGV. V lost 5 bases, J lost 2 bases, and 4 bases stayed unmatched. This CDR3 is 16 amino acids long. This CDR3 reads CASSPGTSGNTDTQYF. The CDR3 coding sequence is TGTGCCAGCAGCCCGGGGACTAGCGGGAACACAGATACGCAGTATTTT.

The V and J genes are TRBV9 and TRBJ2-2; 7 bases fit TRBD1. Germline V gene lookup returns CDR1 SGDLS and CDR2 YYNGEE. The CDR3 is 15 amino acids. Germline trimming cut 1 base from V and 4 bases from J; bases unmatched to any gene: 4. The CDR3 DNA reads TGTGCCAGCAGCGTACAGGGGGTGAGCACCGGGGAGCTGTTTTTT. It is translated as CASSVQGVSTGELFF.

The V and J genes are TRBV7-8 and TRBJ1-2; D uncertain. The CDR3 runs to 15 residues. V lost 0 bases and J 8 bases, leaving 16 bases between the germline ends. CDR1 and CDR2 from the germline V gene are SGHVS and FQNEAQ. As DNA, the CDR3 is TGTGCCAGCAGCTTAGCGCCAAGGGAGACGAGAGGCTACACCTTC. This codes for CASSLAPRETRGYTF.